The entry that follows covers one TCR beta chain sequence. Its antigen is still unknown. The germline V gene encodes CDR1 SGHRS and CDR2 YFSETQ. V lost 1 base to trimming and J lost 7 bases, with 14 bases between them. This CDR3 has 15 amino acids. The PCR was carried out with 60 Vbeta primers and 13 Jbeta primers. Using immunoSEQ multiplex PCR, the repertoire was profiled, and TCRdb retains in-frame clones only, with some absent. The sample totals about 100,000 clones. These data come from a study of cytomegalovirus exposure and HLA in healthy donors. General study findings and limits: Some V segments, TRBV6-2 and TRBV6-3 among them, were indistinguishable and were therefore excluded. Evidence from a later analysis indicated that most CMV-associated TCR beta chains looked HLA-restricted. An analysis that was carried out later associated some 17,000 TCR beta sequences with HLA alleles at 0.05 false discovery rate.

Donors showed nominal health when sampled, although they likely had unrecorded immune exposures. The receptor was isolated from a girl aged 5 to 17 in good health and CMV-seropositive. The chain combines TRBV5-1 with TRBJ1-4; D is unresolved. Material: PBMCs. The CDR3 DNA reads as TGCGCCAGCAGCTTGTCAAACGGGCGGGGTGAAAAACTGTTTTTT. This translates into CASSLSNGRGEKLFF. Together with reference TRBV5-1 and TRBJ1-4, the CDR3 gives the full variable domain: KAGVTQTPRYLIKTRGQQVTLSCSPISGHRSVSWYQQTPGQGLQFLFEYFSETQRNKGNFPGRFSGRQFSNSRSEMNVSTLELGDSALYLCASSLSNGRGEKLFFGSGTQLSVL.